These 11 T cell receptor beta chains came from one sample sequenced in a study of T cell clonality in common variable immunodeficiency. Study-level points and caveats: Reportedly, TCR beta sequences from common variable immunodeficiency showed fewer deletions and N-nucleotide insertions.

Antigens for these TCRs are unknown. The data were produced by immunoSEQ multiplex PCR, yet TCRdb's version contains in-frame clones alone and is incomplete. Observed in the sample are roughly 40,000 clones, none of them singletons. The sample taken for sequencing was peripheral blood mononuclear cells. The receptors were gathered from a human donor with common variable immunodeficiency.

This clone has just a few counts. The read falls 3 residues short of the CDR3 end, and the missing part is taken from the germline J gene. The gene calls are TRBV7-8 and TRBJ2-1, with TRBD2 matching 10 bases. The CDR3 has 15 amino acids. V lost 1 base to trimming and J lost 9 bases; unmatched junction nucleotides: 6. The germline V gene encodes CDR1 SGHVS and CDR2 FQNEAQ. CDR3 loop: CASSLGPAGGPEQFF. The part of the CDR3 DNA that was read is TGTGCCAGCAGCTTAGGGCCAGCGGGGGGGCCTGAG.

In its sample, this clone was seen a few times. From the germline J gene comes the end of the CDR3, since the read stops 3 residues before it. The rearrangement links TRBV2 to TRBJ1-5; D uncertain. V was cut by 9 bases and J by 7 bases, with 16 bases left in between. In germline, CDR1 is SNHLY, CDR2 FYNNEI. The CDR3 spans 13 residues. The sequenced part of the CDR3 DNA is TGTGCCAGTACTACTCGCCCAGCCCAGCCC. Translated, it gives CASTTRPAQP. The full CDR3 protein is CASTTRPAQPQHF.

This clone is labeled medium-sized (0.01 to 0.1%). The covered CDR3 bases are TGTGCCAGTACTCAATCGGCAGGGGGCTCCGGGGAG. Translated: CASTQSAGGSGE. The whole CDR3 is CASTQSAGGSGELFF. The V gene is TRBV19, the J gene TRBJ2-2; 8 bases line up with TRBD1. The read ends 3 residues shy of where the CDR3 ends; the end is completed using the germline J gene. The germline gives CDR1 LNHDA, CDR2 SQIVND (reference sequence). The CDR3 length is 15 residues. V shed 7 bases, J shed 6 bases, and the junction held 10 bases outside the gene matches.

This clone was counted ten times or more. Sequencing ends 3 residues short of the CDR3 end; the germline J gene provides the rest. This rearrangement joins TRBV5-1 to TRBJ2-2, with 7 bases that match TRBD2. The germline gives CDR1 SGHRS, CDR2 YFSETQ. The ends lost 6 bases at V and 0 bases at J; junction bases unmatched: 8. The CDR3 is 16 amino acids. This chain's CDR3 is CASTDGAGANTGELFF. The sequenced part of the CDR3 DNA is TGCGCCAGCACCGATGGCGCGGGAGCGAACACCGGGGAG. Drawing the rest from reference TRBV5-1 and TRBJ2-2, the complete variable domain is KAGVTQTPRYLIKTRGQQVTLSCSPISGHRSVSWYQQTPGQGLQFLFEYFSETQRNKGNFPGRFSGRQFSNSRSEMNVSTLELGDSALYLCASTDGAGANTGELFFGEGSRLTVL.

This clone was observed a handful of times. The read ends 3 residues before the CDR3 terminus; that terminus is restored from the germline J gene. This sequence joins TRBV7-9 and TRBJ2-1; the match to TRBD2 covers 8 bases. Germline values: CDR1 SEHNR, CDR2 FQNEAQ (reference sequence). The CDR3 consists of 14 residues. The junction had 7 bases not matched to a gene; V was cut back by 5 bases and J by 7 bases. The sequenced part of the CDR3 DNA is TGTGCCAGCAGCCCTCTTACTAGCGGAAATGAG. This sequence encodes CASSPLTSGNE. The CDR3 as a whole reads CASSPLTSGNEQFF.

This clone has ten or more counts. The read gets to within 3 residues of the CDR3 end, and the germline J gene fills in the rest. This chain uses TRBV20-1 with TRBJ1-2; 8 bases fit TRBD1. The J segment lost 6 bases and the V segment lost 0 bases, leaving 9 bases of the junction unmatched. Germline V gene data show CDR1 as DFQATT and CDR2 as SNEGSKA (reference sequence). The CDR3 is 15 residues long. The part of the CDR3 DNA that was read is TGCAGTGCTAGAGATGGAATGACAGGGGCTGATGGC. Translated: CSARDGMTGADG. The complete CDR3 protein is CSARDGMTGADGYTF.

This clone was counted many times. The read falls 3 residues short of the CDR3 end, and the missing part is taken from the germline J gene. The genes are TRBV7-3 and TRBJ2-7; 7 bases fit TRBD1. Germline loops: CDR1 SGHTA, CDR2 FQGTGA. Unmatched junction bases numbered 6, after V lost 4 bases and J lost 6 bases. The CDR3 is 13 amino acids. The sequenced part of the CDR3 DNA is TGTGCCAGCAGCTCAACCGACAGGGCCGAG. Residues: CASSSTDRAE. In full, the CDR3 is CASSSTDRAEQYF.

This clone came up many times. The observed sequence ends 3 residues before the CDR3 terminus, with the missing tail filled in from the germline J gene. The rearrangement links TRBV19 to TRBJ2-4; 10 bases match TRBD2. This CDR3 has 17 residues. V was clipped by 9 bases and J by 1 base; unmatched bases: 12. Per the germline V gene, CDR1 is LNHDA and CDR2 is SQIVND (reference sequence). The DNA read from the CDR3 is TGTGCCAGCTCTAGCGGGAGTTGGGGGGCGGCCAAAAACATT. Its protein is CASSSGSWGAAKNI. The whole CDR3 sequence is CASSSGSWGAAKNIQYF.

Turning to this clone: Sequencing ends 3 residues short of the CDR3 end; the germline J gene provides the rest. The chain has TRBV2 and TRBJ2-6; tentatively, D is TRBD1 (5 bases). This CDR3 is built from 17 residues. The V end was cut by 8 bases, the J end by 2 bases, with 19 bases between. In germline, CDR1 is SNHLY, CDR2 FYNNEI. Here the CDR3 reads CASVPPRQRPGANVLTF. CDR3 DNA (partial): TGTGCCAGCGTTCCGCCAAGACAGAGACCTGGGGCCAACGTC.

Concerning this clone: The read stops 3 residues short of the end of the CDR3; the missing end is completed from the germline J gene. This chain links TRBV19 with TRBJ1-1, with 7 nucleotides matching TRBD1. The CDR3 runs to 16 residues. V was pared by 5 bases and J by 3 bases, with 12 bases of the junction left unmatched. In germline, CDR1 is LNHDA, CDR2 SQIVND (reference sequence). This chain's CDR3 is CASSPGGGPLYTEAFF. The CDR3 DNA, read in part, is TGTGCCAGTAGTCCCGGAGGGGGCCCCCTCTACACTGAA.

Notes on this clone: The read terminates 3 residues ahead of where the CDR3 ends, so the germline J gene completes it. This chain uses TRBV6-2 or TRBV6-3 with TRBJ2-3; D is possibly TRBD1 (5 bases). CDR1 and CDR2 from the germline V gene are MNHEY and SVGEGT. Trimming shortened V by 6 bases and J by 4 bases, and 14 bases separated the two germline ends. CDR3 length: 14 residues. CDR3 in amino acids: CASSRTTFSDTQYF. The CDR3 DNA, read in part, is TGTGCCAGCAGCCGGACAACGTTCTCAGATACG.